This entry lists 22 T cell receptor beta chains sequenced from one sample in a study of T cell responses to AZD1222 COVID-19 vaccine. The method was immunoSEQ multiplex PCR; TCRdb's version includes in-frame clones alone and lacks a portion of them. The sample holds about 100,000 clones, about 90% seen once. The starting material was peripheral blood, obtained on day 0 of MenACWY control vaccination. The source is an adult in good health.

The chain combines TRBV4-3 with TRBJ1-5; D possibly corresponds to TRBD1 (5 bases). V lost 0 bases, J lost 6 bases, and 12 bases lay in between. Germline CDR1 and CDR2: LGHNA and YSLEER. The length of the CDR3 is 15 residues. CDR3: CASSQDRRGSQPQHF. CDR3 coding DNA: TGCGCCAGCAGCCAAGATCGGAGGGGCTCTCAGCCCCAGCATTTT.

The J gene is TRBJ1-6, the V gene TRBV6-2 or TRBV6-3, with D tentatively TRBD1 (5 bases). This CDR3 is built from 15 residues. The V end lost 0 bases, the J end lost 7 bases, and 10 bases lay between the germline ends. Germline CDR1 reads MNHEY; CDR2 reads SVGEGT. CDR3 bases: TGTGCCAGCAGTTACTCGTCCAGGACAAATTCACCCCTCCACTTT. This translates into CASSYSSRTNSPLHF.

This rearrangement joins TRBV30 to TRBJ2-7; possible D gene TRBD2, 5 bases. Per the germline V gene, CDR1 is GTSNPN and CDR2 is SVGIG (reference sequence). The V end was cut by 7 bases, the J end by 0 bases, with 13 bases between. The CDR3 has 13 amino acids. CDR3 sequence (DNA): TGTGCCTTCGAGCGGTTGAGCTCCTACGAGCAGTACTTC. This translates into CAFERLSSYEQYF.

The J gene is TRBJ2-1, the V gene TRBV10-2; D ambiguous. The CDR3 is 12 amino acids. CDR1 and CDR2 from the germline V gene are WSHSY and SAAADI. Trimming shortened V by 2 bases and J by 10 bases, and 9 bases separated the two germline ends. CDR3 region: CASSERSAEQFF. CDR3 coding DNA: TGCGCCAGCAGTGAGAGGTCCGCGGAGCAGTTCTTC.

The chain is built from TRBV28 and TRBJ2-7, with 12 nucleotides matching TRBD1. The length of the CDR3 is 15 residues. Germline trimming cut 5 bases from V and 4 bases from J; bases unmatched to any gene: 6. The germline V gene encodes CDR1 MDHEN and CDR2 SYDVKM. In DNA, the CDR3 is TGTGCCAGCAGTCGGCCGGGACAGGGGGCTTACGAGCAGTACTTC. Amino acid sequence: CASSRPGQGAYEQYF.

The chain carries TRBV18 and TRBJ2-7; D not resolved. CDR1 KGHSH and CDR2 LQKENI come from the germline V gene. Trimming cost V 2 bases and J 8 bases, with 7 bases left between them. This CDR3 is built from 11 residues. The CDR3 sequence is CASSPDQQQYF. Written as DNA, the CDR3 is TGTGCCAGCTCACCAGACCAACAGCAGTACTTC. The variable domain in full, with the rest retrieved from reference TRBV18 and TRBJ2-7, is NAGVMQNPRHLVRRRGQEARLRCSPMKGHSHVYWYRQLPEEGLKFMVYLQKENIIDESGMPKERFSAEFPKEGPSILRIQQVVRGDSAAYFCASSPDQQQYFGPGTRLTVT.

V and J are TRBV14 and TRBJ1-1; no clear D gene. The V end lost 1 base, the J end lost 6 bases, and 3 bases lay between the germline ends. The CDR3 is made up of 11 amino acids. Germline V lookup: CDR1 SGHDN, CDR2 FVKESK. CDR3: CASSQAPEAFF. CDR3 nucleotide sequence: TGTGCCAGCAGCCAAGCCCCTGAAGCTTTCTTT.

As regards this clone: The sample contains more than one DNA sequence encoding this CDR3. This chain uses TRBV6-1 with TRBJ1-4; D not certain. CDR3 length: 14 residues. Germline V gene sequence: CDR1 MNHNS, CDR2 SASEGT. Trimming shortened V by 2 bases and J by 8 bases, and 12 bases separated the two germline ends. The CDR3 DNA sequence: TGTGCCAGCAGTGAACTGACGGTCCGGGAAAAACTGTTTTTT. Translated, it gives CASSELTVREKLFF.

The chain links TRBV19 to TRBJ2-7; D remains ambiguous. The CDR3 is made up of 16 amino acids. Per germline, CDR1 LNHDA and CDR2 SQIVND (reference sequence). Trimming took off 9 bases at V and 0 bases at J, with 21 bases between the two ends. CDR3 protein: CASKRSSSPSSYEQYF. The CDR3 DNA reads as TGTGCCAGCAAGAGGAGCAGCAGCCCCAGCTCCTACGAGCAGTACTTC.

The CDR3 DNA follows: TGTGCCAGCAGCTTAGCTGCACAGGGTGGGGAAAAACTGTTTTTT. This sequence encodes CASSLAAQGGEKLFF. The chain recombines TRBV7-9 with TRBJ1-4; perhaps TRBD1 as D (6 bases). The CDR3 covers 15 residues. Trimming took off 0 bases at V and 8 bases at J, with 13 bases between the two ends. Germline values: CDR1 SEHNR, CDR2 FQNEAQ (reference sequence).

The chain joins TRBV12-3 or TRBV12-4 to TRBJ1-2, with D unclear. V was shortened by 6 bases and J by 1 base, with 6 bases between the two germline ends. This CDR3 has 12 amino acids. Written as DNA, the CDR3 is TGTGCCAGCAGCCCATTTAACTATGGCTACACCTTC. This codes for CASSPFNYGYTF.

This chain links TRBV11-3 with TRBJ1-1; a possible D gene is TRBD1 (6 bases). The CDR3 extends over 11 amino acids. Germline V lookup: CDR1 SGHNT, CDR2 YENEEA. For the CDR3, the DNA is TGTGGCGGACAGTTGAACACTGAAGCTTTCTTT. Translated, it gives CGGQLNTEAFF.

This chain connects TRBV6-5 to TRBJ1-3, with a possible D match to TRBD1 (5 bases). The CDR3 has 12 amino acids. CDR1 and CDR2 (germline): MNHEY, SVGAGI. The V gene lost 8 bases and the J gene lost 7 bases, with 12 bases spanning the gap. CDR3 in DNA: TGTGCCAGCTCACCGGGGGGGAACACCATATATTTT. Translation: CASSPGGNTIYF.

V gene TRBV28 combines with J gene TRBJ1-4; TRBD1 is a possible D gene (5 bases). Germline V CDR1 and CDR2: MDHEN, SYDVKM. The CDR3 has 14 residues. Between the trimmed V and J ends, which lost 4 bases and 5 bases, there was a span of 11 bases. CDR3 nucleotides: TGTGCCAGCAGTTCCGGGACCGCCAATGAAAAACTGTTTTTT. As protein: CASSSGTANEKLFF.

This clone was observed once. V gene TRBV28 combines with J gene TRBJ1-5; tentative D call: TRBD1 (6 bases). The CDR3 consists of 14 residues. Germline values: CDR1 MDHEN, CDR2 SYDVKM. V lost 3 bases and J 5 bases, leaving 11 bases between the germline ends. CDR3 coding DNA: TGTGCCAGCAGTTTGGTGTCAGGGGATCAGCCCCAGCATTTT. It encodes CASSLVSGDQPQHF.

The chain recombines TRBV6-2 or TRBV6-3 with TRBJ2-2, with TRBD2 identical over 13 bases. The CDR3 spans 15 residues. Germline V gene sequence: CDR1 MNHEY, CDR2 SVGEGT. The V gene end was trimmed by 6 bases and the J gene end by 5 bases; junction bases not matched to a gene: 3. The CDR3: CASSLGLAGTGELFF. In nucleotides, the CDR3 is TGTGCCAGCAGCTTGGGACTAGCGGGAACCGGGGAGCTGTTTTTT.

CDR3 in amino acids: CASSPQGPNTEAFF. CDR3 nucleotides: TGTGCCAGCTCACCACAGGGACCGAACACTGAAGCTTTCTTT. This rearrangement joins TRBV18 to TRBJ1-1; maybe TRBD1 (5 bases). The CDR3 spans 14 residues. Trimming pared 1 base from V and 1 base from J, leaving 7 bases between. The germline CDR1 and CDR2 sequences are KGHSH and LQKENI.

The chain is built from TRBV6-5 and TRBJ1-2; D remains unclear. V lost 0 bases and J 8 bases, leaving 16 bases between the germline ends. Germline assignment: CDR1 MNHEY and CDR2 SVGAGI. This CDR3 is 15 amino acids long. CDR3 region: CASSYSTPNLEGYTF. The CDR3 bases are TGTGCCAGCAGTTACTCAACCCCCAACCTCGAGGGCTACACCTTC.

The chain has TRBV28 and TRBJ2-1, with D uncertain. Deletions cut 3 bases from V and 9 bases from J, with 6 bases between. Per the germline V gene, CDR1 is MDHEN and CDR2 is SYDVKM. The CDR3 runs to 11 residues. The CDR3 protein is CASSFWGEQFF. The CDR3, as DNA: TGTGCCAGCAGTTTTTGGGGTGAGCAGTTCTTC.

V and J are TRBV5-1 and TRBJ2-7; 9 bases line up with TRBD2. The germline gives CDR1 SGHRS, CDR2 YFSETQ. The CDR3 totals 15 residues. V lost 1 base and J lost 2; bases outside the gene matches: 4. The CDR3 here is CASSLFGGGAYEQYF. CDR3 nucleotides: TGCGCCAGCAGCTTGTTCGGCGGGGGGGCCTACGAGCAGTACTTC.

This clone has just one count. This chain links TRBV6-5 with TRBJ2-5, with 7 positions matching TRBD2. Germline V gene sequence: CDR1 MNHEY, CDR2 SVGAGI. With V trimmed by 6 bases and J by 5 bases, 6 bases remained unmatched. This CDR3 has 13 amino acids. CDR3 DNA sequence: TGTGCCAGCAGCCCCGTCGGGGGGGAGACCCAGTACTTC. Its translation is CASSPVGGETQYF.

V usage is TRBV7-2 and J usage is TRBJ1-6; 11 bases are a match to TRBD1. Trimming at V came to 1 base and at J to 10 bases, leaving 6 bases not matched to a gene. The CDR3 is 16 residues long. Germline V CDR1 and CDR2: SGHTA, FQGNSA. Here the CDR3 reads CASSLVWTGGRSPLHF. The CDR3 DNA is TGTGCCAGCAGCTTAGTATGGACAGGGGGCCGGTCACCCCTCCACTTT.